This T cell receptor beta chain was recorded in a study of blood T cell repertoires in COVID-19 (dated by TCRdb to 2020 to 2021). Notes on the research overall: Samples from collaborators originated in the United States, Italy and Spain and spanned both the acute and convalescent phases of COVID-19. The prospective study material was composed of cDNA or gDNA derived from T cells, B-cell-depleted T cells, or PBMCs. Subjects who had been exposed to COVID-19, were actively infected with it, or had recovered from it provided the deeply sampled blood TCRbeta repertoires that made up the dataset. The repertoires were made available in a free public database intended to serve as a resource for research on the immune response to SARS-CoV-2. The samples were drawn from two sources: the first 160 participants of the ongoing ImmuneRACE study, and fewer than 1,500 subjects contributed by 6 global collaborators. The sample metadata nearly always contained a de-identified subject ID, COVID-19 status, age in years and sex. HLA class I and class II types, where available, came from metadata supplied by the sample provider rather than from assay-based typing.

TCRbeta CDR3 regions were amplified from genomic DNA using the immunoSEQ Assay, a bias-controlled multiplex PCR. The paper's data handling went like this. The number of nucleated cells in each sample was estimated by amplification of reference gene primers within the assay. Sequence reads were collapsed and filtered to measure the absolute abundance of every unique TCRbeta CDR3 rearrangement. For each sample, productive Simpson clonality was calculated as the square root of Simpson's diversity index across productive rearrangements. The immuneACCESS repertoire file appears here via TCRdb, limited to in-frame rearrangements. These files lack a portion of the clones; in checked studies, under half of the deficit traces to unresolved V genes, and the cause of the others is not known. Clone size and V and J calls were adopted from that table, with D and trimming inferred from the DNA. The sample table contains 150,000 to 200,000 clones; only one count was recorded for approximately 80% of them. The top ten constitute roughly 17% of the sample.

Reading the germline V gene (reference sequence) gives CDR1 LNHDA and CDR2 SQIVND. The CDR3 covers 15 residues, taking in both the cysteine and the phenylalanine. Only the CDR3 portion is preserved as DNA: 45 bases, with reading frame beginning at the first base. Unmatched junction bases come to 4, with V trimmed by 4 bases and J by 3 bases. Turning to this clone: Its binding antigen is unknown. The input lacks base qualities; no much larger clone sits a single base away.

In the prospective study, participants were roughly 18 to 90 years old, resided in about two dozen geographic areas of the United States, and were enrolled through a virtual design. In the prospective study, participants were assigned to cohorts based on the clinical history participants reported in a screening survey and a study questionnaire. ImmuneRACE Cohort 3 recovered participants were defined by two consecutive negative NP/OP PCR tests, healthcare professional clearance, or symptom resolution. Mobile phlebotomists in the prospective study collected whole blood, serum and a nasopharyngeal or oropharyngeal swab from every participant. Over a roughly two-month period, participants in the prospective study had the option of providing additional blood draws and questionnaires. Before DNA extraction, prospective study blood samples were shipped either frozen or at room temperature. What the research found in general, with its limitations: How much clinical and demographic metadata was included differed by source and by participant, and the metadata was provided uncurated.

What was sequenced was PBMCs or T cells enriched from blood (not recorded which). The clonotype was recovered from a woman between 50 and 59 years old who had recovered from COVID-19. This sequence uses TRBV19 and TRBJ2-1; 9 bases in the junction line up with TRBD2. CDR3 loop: CASSTTSGYYNEQFF. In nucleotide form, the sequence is TGTGCCAGTAGTACGACTAGCGGCTACTACAATGAGCAGTTCTTC. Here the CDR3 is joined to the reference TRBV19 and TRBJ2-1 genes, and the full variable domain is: DGGITQSPKYLFRKEGQNVTLSCEQNLNHDAMYWYRQDPGQGLRLIYYSQIVNDFQKGDIAEGYSVSREKKESFPLTVTSAQKNPTAFYLCASSTTSGYYNEQFFGPGTRLTVL.